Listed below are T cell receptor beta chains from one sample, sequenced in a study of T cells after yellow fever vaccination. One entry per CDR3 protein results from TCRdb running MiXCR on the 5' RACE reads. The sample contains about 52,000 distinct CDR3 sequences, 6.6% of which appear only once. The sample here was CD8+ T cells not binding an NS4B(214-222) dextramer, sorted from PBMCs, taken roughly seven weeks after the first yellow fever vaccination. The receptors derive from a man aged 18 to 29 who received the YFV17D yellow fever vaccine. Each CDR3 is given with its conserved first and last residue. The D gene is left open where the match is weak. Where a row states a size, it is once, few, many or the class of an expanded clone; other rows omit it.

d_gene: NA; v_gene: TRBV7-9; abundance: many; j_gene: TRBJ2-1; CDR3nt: TGTGCCAGCAGCCCACTAGCTCTCAATGAGCAGTTCTTC; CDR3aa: CASSPLALNEQFF
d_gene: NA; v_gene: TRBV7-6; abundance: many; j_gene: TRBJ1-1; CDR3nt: TGTGCCAGCAGCGGAGCCTTCCTAGCGGACAGCAACACTGAAGCTTTCTTT; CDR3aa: CASSGAFLADSNTEAFF
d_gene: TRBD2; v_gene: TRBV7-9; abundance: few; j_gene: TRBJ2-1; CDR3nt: TGTGCCAGCGAGACTAGCGGGGGCGAAAATGAGCAGTTCTTC; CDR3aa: CASETSGGENEQFF
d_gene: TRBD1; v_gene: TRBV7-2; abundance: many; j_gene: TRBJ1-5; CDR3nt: TGTGCCAGCAGCTCAGGGGGTAGGGGCAATCAGCCCCAGCATTTT; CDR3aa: CASSSGGRGNQPQHF
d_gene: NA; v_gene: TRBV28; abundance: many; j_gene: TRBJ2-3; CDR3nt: TGTGCCAGCAGGGTGACAGTCAGTTCCGTGGATACGCAGTATTTT; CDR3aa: CASRVTVSSVDTQYF
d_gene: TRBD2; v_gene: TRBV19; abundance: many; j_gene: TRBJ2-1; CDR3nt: TGTGCCAGTAGTATACTAGCGGGGGGGCTGAATGAGCAGTTCTTC; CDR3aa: CASSILAGGLNEQFF
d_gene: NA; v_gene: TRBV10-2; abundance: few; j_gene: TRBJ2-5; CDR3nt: TGCGCCAGCAGCGTCCTTGGAAGGGAGACCCAGTACTTC; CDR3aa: CASSVLGRETQYF
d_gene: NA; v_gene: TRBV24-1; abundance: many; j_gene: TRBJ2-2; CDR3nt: TGTGCCACCAGCTCCGTAAATATTTACACCGGGGAGCTGTTTTTT; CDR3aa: CATSSVNIYTGELFF
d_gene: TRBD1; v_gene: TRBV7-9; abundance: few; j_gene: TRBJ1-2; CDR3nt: TGTGCCAGCAGCTCCGGGACAGGGAGTTATGGCTACACCTTC; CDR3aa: CASSSGTGSYGYTF
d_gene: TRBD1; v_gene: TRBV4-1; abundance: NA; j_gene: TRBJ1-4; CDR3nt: TGCGCCAGCAGCCAAAGGGACAGGGCGAATGAAAAACTGTTTTTT; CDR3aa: CASSQRDRANEKLFF
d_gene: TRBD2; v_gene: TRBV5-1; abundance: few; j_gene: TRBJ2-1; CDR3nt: TGCGCCAGCAGCTTTAGGCCTAGCGGCTACAATGAGCAGTTCTTC; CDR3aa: CASSFRPSGYNEQFF
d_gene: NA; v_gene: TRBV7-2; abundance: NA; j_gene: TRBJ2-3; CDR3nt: TGTGCCAGCAGCTCGATGATAGGGGGGGCAGGAGGTACGCAGTATTTT; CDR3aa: CASSSMIGGAGGTQYF
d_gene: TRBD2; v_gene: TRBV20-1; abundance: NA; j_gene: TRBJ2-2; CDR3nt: TGCAGTGCTAGGGGCCCTAGCGGGCGGAGTCGGGAGCTGTTTTTT; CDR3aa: CSARGPSGRSRELFF
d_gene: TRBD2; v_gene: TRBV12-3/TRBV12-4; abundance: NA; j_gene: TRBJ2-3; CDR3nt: TGTGCCAGCAGCGGTAGCGGGGGGGAAACAGATACGCAGTATTTT; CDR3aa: CASSGSGGETDTQYF
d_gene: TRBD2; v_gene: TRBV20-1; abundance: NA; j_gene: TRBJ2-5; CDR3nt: TGCAGTGCTAGAGGTGCTAGCGGGGGGTACCAAGAGACCCAGTACTTC; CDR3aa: CSARGASGGYQETQYF
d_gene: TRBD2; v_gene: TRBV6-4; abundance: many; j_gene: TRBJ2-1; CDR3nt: TGTGCCAGCAGTGACGGGACTAGCGGGGGTCCCAATGAGCAGTTCTTC; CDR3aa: CASSDGTSGGPNEQFF
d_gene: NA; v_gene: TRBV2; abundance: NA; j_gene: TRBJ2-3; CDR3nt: TGTGCCAGCAGTGATCGGGGGGCCCAAGATACGCAGTATTTT; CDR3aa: CASSDRGAQDTQYF
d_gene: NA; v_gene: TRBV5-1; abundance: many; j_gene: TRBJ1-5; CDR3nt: TGCGCCAGCAGTGCAGGGGATAGCAATCAGCCCCAGCATTTT; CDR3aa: CASSAGDSNQPQHF
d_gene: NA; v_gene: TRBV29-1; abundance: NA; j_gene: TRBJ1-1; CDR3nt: TGCAGCGTTGAAGACAACACTGAAGCTTTCTTT; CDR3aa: CSVEDNTEAFF
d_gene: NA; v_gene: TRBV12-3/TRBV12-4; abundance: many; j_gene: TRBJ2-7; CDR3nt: TGTGCCAGCTGTTTTGGGGCCCGCCACGAGCAGTACTTC; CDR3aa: CASCFGARHEQYF
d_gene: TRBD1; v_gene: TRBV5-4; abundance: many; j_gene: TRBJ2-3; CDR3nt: TGTGCCAGCAGCGAGGACAGGGATTACACAGATACGCAGTATTTT; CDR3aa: CASSEDRDYTDTQYF
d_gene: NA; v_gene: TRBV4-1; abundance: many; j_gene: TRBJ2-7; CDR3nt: TGCGCCAGCAGCTCTACCAGTGGCTACGAGCAGTACTTC; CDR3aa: CASSSTSGYEQYF
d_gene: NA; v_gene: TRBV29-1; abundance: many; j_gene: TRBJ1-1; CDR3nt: TGCAGCGTTGCCAGGATGAACACTGAAGCTTTCTTT; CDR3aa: CSVARMNTEAFF
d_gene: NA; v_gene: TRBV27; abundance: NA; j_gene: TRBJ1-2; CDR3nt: TGTGCCAGCAGCCCGATGATGGGGGGGGATGGCTACACCTTC; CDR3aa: CASSPMMGGDGYTF
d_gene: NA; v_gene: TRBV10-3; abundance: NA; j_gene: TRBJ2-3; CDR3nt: TGTGCCGGCGATAGGGGGGGGGAAGACACAGATACGCAGTATTTT; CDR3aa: CAGDRGGEDTDTQYF
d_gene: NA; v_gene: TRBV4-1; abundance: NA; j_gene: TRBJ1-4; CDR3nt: TGCGCCAGCGCCTCAGTTGGGGCTAATGAAAAACTGTTTTTT; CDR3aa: CASASVGANEKLFF
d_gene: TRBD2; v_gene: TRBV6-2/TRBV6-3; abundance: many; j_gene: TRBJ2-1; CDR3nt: TGTGCCAGCAGTGCCCGGGCGGGGGGCTTCAATGAGCAGTTCTTC; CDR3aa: CASSARAGGFNEQFF
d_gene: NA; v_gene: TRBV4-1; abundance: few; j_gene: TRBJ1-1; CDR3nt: TGCGCCAGCAGCCAAGATTGGGCAGAAAACACTGAAGCTTTCTTT; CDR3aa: CASSQDWAENTEAFF
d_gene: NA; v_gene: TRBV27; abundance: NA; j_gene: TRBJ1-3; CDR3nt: TGTGCCAGCAGTCCCGAAATCTCTGGAAACACCTTATATTTT; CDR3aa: CASSPEISGNTLYF
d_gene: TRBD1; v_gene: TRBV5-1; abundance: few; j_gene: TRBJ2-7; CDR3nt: TGCGCCAGCAGCTTGGCGACAGGGACGAGCTCCTACGAGCAGTACTTC; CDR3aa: CASSLATGTSSYEQYF
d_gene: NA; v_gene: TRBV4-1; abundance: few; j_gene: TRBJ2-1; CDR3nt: TGCGCCAGCAGCCAAGGCCCGGGTAGTTTGAATGAGCAGTTCTTC; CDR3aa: CASSQGPGSLNEQFF
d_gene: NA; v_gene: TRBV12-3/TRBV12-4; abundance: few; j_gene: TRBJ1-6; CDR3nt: TGTGCCAGCAGTTTCCCCATGAGACAGTCCAGCTCCTATAATTCACCCCTCCACTTT; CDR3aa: CASSFPMRQSSSYNSPLHF
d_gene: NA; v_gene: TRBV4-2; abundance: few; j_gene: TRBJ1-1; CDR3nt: TGTGCCAGCAGCCAAGGGGAGGGGGGGACTGAAGCTTTCTTT; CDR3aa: CASSQGEGGTEAFF
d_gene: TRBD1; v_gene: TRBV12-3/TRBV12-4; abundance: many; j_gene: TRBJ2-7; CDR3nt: TGTGCCAGCAGTCGGACAGGGGGCGCTTACGAGCAGTACTTC; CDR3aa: CASSRTGGAYEQYF
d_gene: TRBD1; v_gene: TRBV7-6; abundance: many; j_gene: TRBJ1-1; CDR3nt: TGTGCCAGCAGCTCGCAGGACAGGCGGACTGAAGCTTTCTTT; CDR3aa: CASSSQDRRTEAFF